A selection of T cell receptor beta chains follows, all from one sample in a study of early T cells in non-severe SARS-CoV-2 infection. TCRdb reprocessed the 5' RACE reads with MiXCR, giving one entry per CDR3 protein. The table includes about 100,000 distinct CDR3 sequences, 11% detected once. The sample taken for sequencing was whole blood. These receptors all stem from an adult who was a healthcare worker with PCR-confirmed SARS-CoV-2 infection or an uninfected control (not recorded which). CDR3s include the opening cysteine and the closing phenylalanine or tryptophan. The D gene is left open where the match is weak. Clone size is stated in some rows and not others, as once, few, many or a class when expanded.

D gene: TRBD1
V gene: TRBV29-1
clone size: many
J gene: TRBJ2-3
CDR3 protein: CSVGRDRVTDTQYF
CDR3 DNA: TGCAGCGTTGGGCGGGACAGGGTCACAGATACGCAGTATTTT

D gene: TRBD1
V gene: TRBV5-8
clone size: .
J gene: TRBJ2-1
CDR3 protein: CASSLTGDAYNEQFF
CDR3 DNA: TGTGCCAGCAGCTTAACAGGGGACGCCTACAATGAGCAGTTCTTC

D gene: .
V gene: TRBV27
clone size: .
J gene: TRBJ1-3
CDR3 protein: CASSLFLGGGNTIYF
CDR3 DNA: TGTGCCAGCAGTTTATTCCTAGGTGGTGGAAACACCATATATTTT

D gene: .
V gene: TRBV5-1
clone size: many
J gene: TRBJ1-6
CDR3 protein: CASSSGTAESSYNSPLHF
CDR3 DNA: TGCGCCAGCAGCTCCGGGACGGCTGAGAGCTCCTATAATTCACCCCTCCACTTT

D gene: TRBD2
V gene: TRBV5-1
clone size: .
J gene: TRBJ2-3
CDR3 protein: CASSLRRLAGYTDTQYF
CDR3 DNA: TGCGCCAGCAGCTTGAGGAGACTAGCGGGATACACAGATACGCAGTATTTT

D gene: .
V gene: TRBV28
clone size: few
J gene: TRBJ2-1
CDR3 protein: CANLKRVWYNEQFF
CDR3 DNA: TGTGCCAACCTAAAGCGGGTCTGGTACAATGAGCAGTTCTTC

D gene: TRBD1
V gene: TRBV20-1
clone size: few
J gene: TRBJ2-5
CDR3 protein: CSATHRGVETQYF
CDR3 DNA: TGCAGTGCTACCCACAGGGGCGTGGAGACCCAGTACTTC

D gene: TRBD2
V gene: TRBV5-1
clone size: many
J gene: TRBJ2-7
CDR3 protein: CASSLVAGDGKQYF
CDR3 DNA: TGCGCCAGCAGCTTGGTTGCGGGAGACGGGAAGCAGTACTTC

D gene: .
V gene: TRBV11-2
clone size: .
J gene: TRBJ1-5
CDR3 protein: CASSLAGINKPQHF
CDR3 DNA: TGTGCCAGCAGCTTAGCAGGGATTAACAAGCCCCAGCATTTT

D gene: TRBD1
V gene: TRBV28
clone size: few
J gene: TRBJ2-7
CDR3 protein: CASFSAGRGQGGYEQYF
CDR3 DNA: TGTGCCAGCTTCAGTGCGGGGCGGGGACAGGGCGGCTACGAGCAGTACTTC

D gene: TRBD2
V gene: TRBV11-2
clone size: few
J gene: TRBJ2-7
CDR3 protein: CASSSIAGGPYEQYF
CDR3 DNA: TGTGCCAGCAGCTCGATAGCGGGAGGGCCTTACGAGCAGTACTTC

D gene: .
V gene: TRBV7-2
clone size: .
J gene: TRBJ2-5
CDR3 protein: CASSDPGLLETQYF
CDR3 DNA: TGTGCCAGCAGCGATCCTGGACTCTTAGAGACCCAGTACTTC

D gene: .
V gene: TRBV28
clone size: many
J gene: TRBJ2-7
CDR3 protein: CASSDRSPYEQYF
CDR3 DNA: TGTGCCAGCAGCGACAGGTCCCCCTACGAGCAGTACTTC

D gene: .
V gene: TRBV28
clone size: .
J gene: TRBJ2-7
CDR3 protein: CATTAESIGGLFEQYF
CDR3 DNA: TGTGCCACCACAGCCGAAAGTATAGGCGGGTTGTTTGAGCAGTACTTC

D gene: TRBD2
V gene: TRBV6-1
clone size: many
J gene: TRBJ2-7
CDR3 protein: CASSGASGSDEQYF
CDR3 DNA: TGTGCCAGCAGTGGAGCTAGCGGGAGCGACGAGCAGTACTTC

D gene: .
V gene: TRBV11-2
clone size: .
J gene: TRBJ2-3
CDR3 protein: CASSLESGSTDTQYF
CDR3 DNA: TGTGCCAGCAGCTTAGAGAGCGGGAGCACAGATACGCAGTATTTT

D gene: .
V gene: TRBV28
clone size: few
J gene: TRBJ2-1
CDR3 protein: CASSPASGRLGDEQFF
CDR3 DNA: TGTGCCAGCAGTCCCGCCTCAGGACGGTTAGGCGATGAGCAGTTCTTC

D gene: .
V gene: TRBV27
clone size: .
J gene: TRBJ2-7
CDR3 protein: CASSRRATNEQYF
CDR3 DNA: TGTGCCAGCAGTAGGAGGGCTACTAACGAGCAGTACTTC

D gene: TRBD1
V gene: TRBV20-1
clone size: few
J gene: TRBJ2-7
CDR3 protein: CSARTGSAFGEQYF
CDR3 DNA: TGCAGTGCTAGGACAGGGTCTGCATTTGGCGAGCAGTACTTC

D gene: .
V gene: TRBV5-1
clone size: .
J gene: TRBJ2-1
CDR3 protein: CASSLGGGEQFF
CDR3 DNA: TGCGCCAGCAGCTTAGGGGGAGGTGAGCAGTTCTTC

D gene: .
V gene: TRBV7-2
clone size: many
J gene: TRBJ2-3
CDR3 protein: CASSEILDATDTQYF
CDR3 DNA: TGTGCCAGCAGCGAGATCCTGGACGCCACAGATACGCAGTATTTT

D gene: .
V gene: TRBV10-3
clone size: .
J gene: TRBJ2-7
CDR3 protein: CAIKAGSSYEQYF
CDR3 DNA: TGTGCCATCAAGGCCGGGTCTTCCTACGAGCAGTACTTC

D gene: .
V gene: TRBV5-1
clone size: few
J gene: TRBJ2-5
CDR3 protein: CASSSGWAETQYF
CDR3 DNA: TGCGCCAGCAGCTCAGGATGGGCAGAGACCCAGTACTTC

D gene: .
V gene: TRBV4-1
clone size: many
J gene: TRBJ2-7
CDR3 protein: CASSKAVQHKVGEQYF
CDR3 DNA: TGCGCCAGCAGCAAAGCGGTTCAACACAAGGTGGGGGAGCAGTACTTC

D gene: .
V gene: TRBV11-2
clone size: many
J gene: TRBJ1-6
CDR3 protein: CASSSRRGSPLHF
CDR3 DNA: TGTGCCAGCAGCTCTCGTCGGGGGTCACCCCTCCACTTT

D gene: TRBD2
V gene: TRBV7-9
clone size: many
J gene: TRBJ2-1
CDR3 protein: CASSLSGSWYEQFF
CDR3 DNA: TGTGCCAGCAGCTTGAGCGGGAGTTGGTATGAGCAGTTCTTC

D gene: TRBD1
V gene: TRBV5-1
clone size: .
J gene: TRBJ2-7
CDR3 protein: CASSSYGQGGNYEQYF
CDR3 DNA: TGCGCCAGCAGCTCTTACGGACAGGGGGGAAACTACGAGCAGTACTTC

D gene: .
V gene: TRBV6-5
clone size: many
J gene: TRBJ2-3
CDR3 protein: CASSQGITDTQYF
CDR3 DNA: TGTGCCAGCAGCCAGGGGATCACAGATACGCAGTATTTT

D gene: TRBD2
V gene: TRBV20-1
clone size: many
J gene: TRBJ2-1
CDR3 protein: CSAPPSGTYSYNEQFF
CDR3 DNA: TGCAGTGCTCCTCCTAGCGGGACCTACTCCTACAATGAGCAGTTCTTC

D gene: .
V gene: TRBV3-1
clone size: .
J gene: TRBJ2-3
CDR3 protein: CASSGRTYTDTQYF
CDR3 DNA: TGTGCCAGCAGCGGGAGAACGTACACAGATACGCAGTATTTT

D gene: TRBD1
V gene: TRBV25-1
clone size: .
J gene: TRBJ2-1
CDR3 protein: CASRPGTGYNEQFF
CDR3 DNA: TGTGCCAGTAGACCCGGGACAGGGTACAATGAGCAGTTCTTC

D gene: .
V gene: TRBV12-3/TRBV12-4
clone size: .
J gene: TRBJ2-2
CDR3 protein: CASTRPETLDTGELFF
CDR3 DNA: TGCGCCAGCACCCGTCCGGAGACCCTCGACACCGGGGAGCTGTTTTTT

D gene: .
V gene: TRBV9
clone size: few
J gene: TRBJ2-5
CDR3 protein: CASSVGGHQETQYF
CDR3 DNA: TGTGCCAGCAGCGTGGGGGGCCATCAAGAGACCCAGTACTTC

D gene: TRBD1
V gene: TRBV7-9
clone size: many
J gene: TRBJ1-6
CDR3 protein: CASSLRGGADSPLHF
CDR3 DNA: TGTGCCAGCAGCTTACGAGGGGGCGCAGACTCACCCCTCCACTTT

D gene: .
V gene: TRBV12-3/TRBV12-4
clone size: .
J gene: TRBJ2-2
CDR3 protein: CASSPGGVNTGELFF
CDR3 DNA: TGTGCCAGCAGCCCAGGGGGGGTGAACACCGGGGAGCTGTTTTTT

D gene: .
V gene: TRBV28
clone size: few
J gene: TRBJ2-7
CDR3 protein: CAISSLTSGYEQYF
CDR3 DNA: TGTGCCATCAGCTCCCTTACTAGTGGCTACGAGCAGTACTTC

D gene: .
V gene: TRBV12-3/TRBV12-4
clone size: few
J gene: TRBJ2-7
CDR3 protein: CASRLTGTTYEQYF
CDR3 DNA: TGTGCCAGCAGGTTGACAGGCACCACCTACGAGCAGTACTTC

D gene: .
V gene: TRBV9
clone size: .
J gene: TRBJ2-3
CDR3 protein: CASTPENTDTQYF
CDR3 DNA: TGTGCCAGCACACCGGAGAACACAGATACGCAGTATTTT

D gene: .
V gene: TRBV6-1
clone size: .
J gene: TRBJ1-2
CDR3 protein: CASSAEVDYGYTF
CDR3 DNA: TGTGCCAGCAGTGCGGAAGTGGACTATGGCTACACCTTC

D gene: .
V gene: TRBV28
clone size: few
J gene: TRBJ1-2
CDR3 protein: CASSFRGNGYTF
CDR3 DNA: TGTGCCAGCAGTTTCCGGGGAAACGGCTACACCTTC

D gene: .
V gene: TRBV7-9
clone size: many
J gene: TRBJ1-1
CDR3 protein: CASSLGQANTEAFF
CDR3 DNA: TGTGCCAGCAGCTTAGGTCAGGCGAACACTGAAGCTTTCTTT

D gene: TRBD1
V gene: TRBV20-1
clone size: .
J gene: TRBJ2-5
CDR3 protein: CSVEGQGYQETQYF
CDR3 DNA: TGCAGTGTTGAGGGACAGGGGTACCAAGAGACCCAGTACTTC

D gene: TRBD2
V gene: TRBV11-2
clone size: .
J gene: TRBJ2-2
CDR3 protein: CASSRGGLPSGELFF
CDR3 DNA: TGTGCCAGCAGCCGGGGGGGATTACCTTCCGGGGAGCTGTTTTTT

D gene: .
V gene: TRBV20-1
clone size: many
J gene: TRBJ2-3
CDR3 protein: CSARDGAISTDTQYF
CDR3 DNA: TGCAGTGCTAGAGATGGGGCTATCAGCACAGATACGCAGTATTTT

D gene: TRBD1
V gene: TRBV11-2
clone size: few
J gene: TRBJ2-5
CDR3 protein: CASSFSGQGESETQYF
CDR3 DNA: TGTGCCAGCAGCTTCTCCGGACAGGGCGAATCGGAGACCCAGTACTTC

D gene: .
V gene: TRBV28
clone size: many
J gene: TRBJ1-1
CDR3 protein: CASSPQGTDTEAFF
CDR3 DNA: TGTGCCAGCAGTCCACAGGGAACGGACACTGAAGCTTTCTTT

D gene: .
V gene: TRBV2
clone size: .
J gene: TRBJ2-1
CDR3 protein: CASSERIAAQGTF
CDR3 DNA: TGTGCCAGCAGTGAAAGGATAGCGGCCCAGGGGACCTTC

D gene: .
V gene: TRBV20-1
clone size: many
J gene: TRBJ2-7
CDR3 protein: CSARDRAGDPLEQYF
CDR3 DNA: TGCAGTGCTAGAGATCGGGCAGGGGACCCTCTGGAGCAGTACTTC

D gene: .
V gene: TRBV4-1
clone size: once
J gene: TRBJ2-2
CDR3 protein: CASSQAGSPTGELFF
CDR3 DNA: TGCGCCAGCAGCCAAGCGGGGTCCCCCACCGGGGAGCTGTTTTTT

D gene: .
V gene: TRBV28
clone size: many
J gene: TRBJ2-5
CDR3 protein: CASSFGGQKTQYF
CDR3 DNA: TGTGCCAGCAGTTTTGGGGGGCAGAAGACCCAGTACTTC

D gene: .
V gene: TRBV4-1
clone size: .
J gene: TRBJ1-1
CDR3 protein: CASSQWGSVEAFF
CDR3 DNA: TGCGCCAGCAGCCAATGGGGGTCAGTGGAAGCTTTCTTT

D gene: .
V gene: TRBV20-1
clone size: .
J gene: TRBJ2-4
CDR3 protein: CSAIPLEIQYF
CDR3 DNA: TGCAGTGCCATTCCGTTAGAAATTCAGTACTTC

D gene: .
V gene: TRBV7-2
clone size: many
J gene: TRBJ2-5
CDR3 protein: CASSLPPQETQYF
CDR3 DNA: TGTGCCAGCAGCTTACCCCCGCAAGAGACCCAGTACTTC

D gene: .
V gene: TRBV5-1
clone size: .
J gene: TRBJ2-1
CDR3 protein: CASSLESPRSYNEQFF
CDR3 DNA: TGCGCCAGCAGCTTGGAATCGCCCCGCTCCTACAATGAGCAGTTCTTC

D gene: .
V gene: TRBV5-6
clone size: many
J gene: TRBJ2-5
CDR3 protein: CASSVQGSPETQYF
CDR3 DNA: TGTGCCAGCAGCGTTCAGGGGTCCCCAGAGACCCAGTACTTC

D gene: TRBD1
V gene: TRBV5-4
clone size: many
J gene: TRBJ1-6
CDR3 protein: CASSLGQGSSYNSPLHF
CDR3 DNA: TGTGCCAGCAGCTTGGGACAGGGTAGCTCCTATAATTCACCCCTCCACTTT

D gene: .
V gene: TRBV5-1
clone size: few
J gene: TRBJ2-7
CDR3 protein: CASSLRTSYGEQYF
CDR3 DNA: TGCGCCAGCAGCCTCAGGACTTCCTACGGTGAGCAGTACTTC

D gene: .
V gene: TRBV20-1
clone size: few
J gene: TRBJ2-7
CDR3 protein: CSATNRVVEYF
CDR3 DNA: TGCAGTGCTACTAACAGGGTCGTGGAGTACTTC

D gene: .
V gene: TRBV29-1
clone size: few
J gene: TRBJ2-1
CDR3 protein: CSVARLWRDNNEQFF
CDR3 DNA: TGCAGCGTTGCCAGGCTTTGGCGGGACAACAATGAGCAGTTCTTC